One sample yielded the 29 T cell receptor beta chains listed below, sequenced in a study of glioma-infiltrating T cells after dendritic cell vaccination. The time point was: after dendritic cell vaccination, including at tumor progression/relapse. Only in-frame clones appear in the TCRdb table, and some are missing; sequencing was by immunoSEQ multiplex PCR. The data hold tens of thousands of clones, with approximately 80% observed a single time. The sample was blood, taken after dendritic cell vaccination. All receptors derive from a human donor with glioblastoma.

This clone appeared a few times. V usage is TRBV30 and J usage is TRBJ2-7, with TRBD1 identical over 8 bases. This CDR3 is 13 amino acids long. Germline-derived CDR1 and CDR2 are GTSNPN and SVGIG (reference sequence). The junction had 4 bases not matched to a gene; V was cut back by 0 bases and J by 6 bases. CDR3 region: CAWSVTGVGEQYF. The CDR3, as DNA: TGTGCCTGGAGTGTGACAGGGGTCGGCGAGCAGTACTTC.

J is TRBJ1-5 and V is TRBV6-1; TRBD1 matches 7 bases. Germline V gene data show CDR1 as MNHNS and CDR2 as SASEGT. The CDR3 has 15 amino acids. V trimming: 6 bases; J trimming: 3 bases; junction bases outside the gene matches: 8. This chain's CDR3 is CASRITGALNQPQHF. CDR3 DNA: TGTGCCAGCAGAATCACAGGGGCACTCAATCAGCCCCAGCATTTT.

The rearrangement uses TRBV10-3 and TRBJ1-1, with TRBD1 as a possible D gene (5 bases). Germline lookup yields CDR1 ENHRY and CDR2 SYGVKD. Trimming left V 2 bases short and J 5 bases short, with 15 bases between. The CDR3 has 15 amino acids. The CDR3 bases are TGTGCCATCAGTGAGCCCGGGGGGGAGCAGACTGAAGCTTTCTTT. As protein: CAISEPGGEQTEAFF.

This clone is a singleton in its sample. The V call is TRBV2, the J call TRBJ2-3, with TRBD2 matching 9 bases. This CDR3 is built from 16 residues. V was clipped by 6 bases and J by 4 bases; unmatched bases: 11. Germline V gene data show CDR1 as SNHLY and CDR2 as FYNNEI. CDR3 protein: CASRRSGTSLPDTQYF. CDR3 sequence (DNA): TGTGCCAGCAGGAGGTCGGGGACTAGCCTCCCAGATACGCAGTATTTT.

The CDR3 spells CASSAESRAYGNTIYF. The CDR3 coding sequence is TGTGCCAGCTCAGCCGAGTCGAGGGCTTATGGAAACACCATATATTTT. This chain joins TRBV18 and TRBJ1-3; no clear D gene. CDR3 length equals 16 residues. Germline CDR1 reads KGHSH; CDR2 reads LQKENI. V was shortened by 5 bases and J by 3 bases, with 17 bases between the two germline ends.

The chain links TRBV6-6 to TRBJ1-2; 11 nucleotides align to TRBD1. Per the germline V gene, CDR1 is MNHNY and CDR2 is SVGAGI (reference sequence). The length of the CDR3 is 15 residues. Trimming removed 6 bases from V and 5 bases from J; junction bases left unmatched: 8. This chain's CDR3 is CASREPGQGVYGYTF. For the CDR3, the DNA is TGTGCCAGCAGGGAGCCGGGACAGGGGGTATATGGCTACACCTTC.

The V call is TRBV4-3, the J call TRBJ1-6; a possible D gene is TRBD1 (5 bases). From germline, CDR1 is LGHNA and CDR2 YSLEER. Trimming shortened V by 1 base and J by 10 bases, and 14 bases separated the two germline ends. The CDR3 runs to 15 residues. The DNA for the CDR3 is TGCGCCAGCAGCCAAGTAGGGGTCCAGAGGTCACCCCTCCACTTT. The encoded protein is CASSQVGVQRSPLHF.

Remarks on this clone: One end of the junction is discordant with germline, which a read error may explain. The rearrangement joins TRBV6-1 to TRBJ2-6, with D perhaps matching TRBD2 (7 bases). CDR1 MNHNS and CDR2 SASEGT come from the germline V gene. The CDR3 has 16 residues. This CDR3 reads CASSAGGLTGANVRTF. The CDR3 nucleotides read TGTGCCAGCAGTGCCGGGGGGCTAACTGGGGCCAACGTCCGGACTTTC.

This sequence joins TRBV18 and TRBJ2-2; D is possibly TRBD2 (5 bases). V dropped 1 base and J dropped 12 bases, with 18 bases sitting between them. Germline V gives CDR1 KGHSH, CDR2 LQKENI. This CDR3 is 15 amino acids long. The CDR3 loop reads CASSPLLTGKMKLFF. The CDR3 DNA follows: TGTGCCAGCTCACCACTCTTGACGGGGAAGATGAAGCTGTTTTTT.

The J gene is TRBJ2-3, the V gene TRBV10-3, with D possibly matching TRBD2 (5 bases). The germline gives CDR1 ENHRY, CDR2 SYGVKD. Trimming took off 11 bases at V and 1 base at J, with 13 bases between the two ends. This CDR3 region has 13 residues. The CDR3 protein is CAHNRAGTDTQYF. For the CDR3, the DNA is TGTGCCCACAACCGAGCGGGCACAGATACGCAGTATTTT.

This chain joins TRBV30 and TRBJ1-5; possible D gene TRBD1, 5 bases. The V end was cut by 2 bases, the J end by 4 bases, with 9 bases between. This CDR3 comprises 13 residues. Germline-derived CDR1 and CDR2 are GTSNPN and SVGIG (reference sequence). For the CDR3, the DNA is TGTGCCTGGAGTCAGAACAGGAATCAGCCCCAGCATTTT. This encodes CAWSQNRNQPQHF.

The genes are TRBV7-8 and TRBJ1-1; perhaps TRBD1 as D (5 bases). CDR3 size: 14 residues. V gave up 5 bases and J gave up 2 bases, with 12 bases separating them. Germline CDR1 is SGHVS and CDR2 is FQNEAQ. The CDR3 reads CASSRGRGNTEAFF. The CDR3 DNA reads as TGTGCCAGCAGCCGAGGGAGGGGAAACACTGAAGCTTTCTTT.

The chain couples TRBV6-5 to TRBJ2-1; 10 bases map to TRBD1. Germline CDR1 MNHEY, CDR2 SVGAGI. V trimming: 5 bases; J trimming: 8 bases; junction bases outside the gene matches: 6. The CDR3 sequence is 14 residues long. For the CDR3, the DNA is TGTGCCAGCAGTCGAGACAGGGGGCGTTATGAGCAGTTCTTC. Amino acids: CASSRDRGRYEQFF.

This clone was seen at least ten times. The chain has TRBV11-3 and TRBJ1-3; D not certain. V lost 5 bases and J 0 bases, leaving 11 bases between the germline ends. Germline values: CDR1 SGHNT, CDR2 YENEEA. The CDR3 is 15 residues long. CDR3 nucleotides: TGTGCCAGCAGCCCGCAATCAGACTCTGGAAACACCATATATTTT. It yields the protein CASSPQSDSGNTIYF.

The rearrangement uses TRBV9 and TRBJ2-5; perhaps TRBD2 as D (6 bases). V was clipped by 2 bases and J by 4 bases, with 15 bases between them. CDR3 length: 15 residues. Germline values: CDR1 SGDLS, CDR2 YYNGEE. This CDR3 reads CASSVSGWRGETQYF. CDR3 bases: TGTGCCAGCAGCGTTTCGGGGTGGCGGGGAGAGACCCAGTACTTC.

The chain combines TRBV6-5 with TRBJ1-2, with a possible D match to TRBD1 (6 bases). Trimming took 2 bases from V and 4 from J, leaving 17 bases between them. The CDR3 has 16 amino acids. CDR1 is MNHEY, CDR2 SVGAGI, per germline. CDR3 residues: CASSYQPSGGLYGYTF. The CDR3 DNA reads TGTGCCAGCAGTTACCAACCATCGGGGGGGCTCTATGGCTACACCTTC.

The genes are TRBV19 and TRBJ2-3, with D possibly TRBD1 on 6 matching bases. This CDR3 is 16 amino acids long. Germline V gene sequence: CDR1 LNHDA, CDR2 SQIVND (reference sequence). V lost 6 bases and J lost 2, with 18 bases in between. Written as DNA, the CDR3 is TGTGCCAGTAGCCCCCAAGGGGACACGGCCACAGATACGCAGTATTTT. It encodes CASSPQGDTATDTQYF.

The rearrangement uses TRBV18 and TRBJ1-2; the D is unclear. There are 12 residues in the CDR3. CDR1 is KGHSH, CDR2 LQKENI, per germline. With 5 bases removed from V and 3 bases from J, the gap between germline ends came to 7 bases. CDR3 DNA sequence: TGTGCCAGCTCATTCGGGGACTATGGCTACACCTTC. Amino acids: CASSFGDYGYTF.

This chain connects TRBV9 to TRBJ2-7, with D possibly TRBD1 on 7 matching bases. This CDR3 has 14 residues. V lost 3 bases, J lost 6 bases, and 16 bases lay in between. Per the germline V gene, CDR1 is SGDLS and CDR2 is YYNGEE. CDR3 residues: CASSGDGGGGEQYF. DNA for the CDR3: TGTGCCAGCAGCGGTGATGGAGGGGGCGGCGAGCAGTACTTC.

This clone appeared a few times. This chain uses TRBV5-4 with TRBJ2-4; D possibly corresponds to TRBD1 (5 bases). Germline V gene data show CDR1 as SGHNT and CDR2 as YYREEE (reference sequence). Trimming removed 3 bases at V and 5 bases at J, with 12 bases between. The CDR3 is made up of 14 amino acids. This CDR3 reads CASSSQGGENIQYF. Written as DNA, the CDR3 is TGTGCCAGCAGCTCTCAGGGTGGGGAAAACATTCAGTACTTC.

J is TRBJ2-1 and V is TRBV5-4; 9 positions match TRBD2. Unmatched junction bases numbered 6, after V lost 6 bases and J lost 5 bases. The germline V gene has CDR1 SGHNT and CDR2 YYREEE (reference sequence). This CDR3 spans 14 amino acids. The CDR3 sequence is CASISGGLDNEQFF. The CDR3 DNA sequence: TGTGCCAGCATTAGCGGGGGTCTGGACAATGAGCAGTTCTTC.

This chain connects TRBV11-3 to TRBJ1-6; D is unresolved. V lost 1 base and J lost 13, with 8 bases in between. Germline V gene data show CDR1 as SGHNT and CDR2 as YENEEA. CDR3 length: 12 residues. The CDR3 loop is CASSLGPSPLHF. Written as DNA, the CDR3 is TGTGCCAGCAGCTTAGGCCCTAGTCCCCTCCACTTT.

This chain connects TRBV6-5 to TRBJ1-4, with TRBD1 matching 8 bases. Per germline, CDR1 MNHEY and CDR2 SVGAGI. V shed 4 bases, J shed 8 bases, and the junction held 9 bases outside the gene matches. This CDR3 spans 15 amino acids. CDR3 in DNA: TGTGCCAGCAGTTCCGAACAGGGGGAGGGCGAAAAACTGTTTTTT. It specifies CASSSEQGEGEKLFF.

This chain joins TRBV18 and TRBJ2-7; D is perhaps TRBD2 (5 bases). This CDR3 has 14 amino acids. Between the trimmed V and J ends, which lost 6 bases and 5 bases, there was a span of 17 bases. Germline assignment: CDR1 KGHSH and CDR2 LQKENI. The CDR3 region has the DNA TGTGCCAGCTCGCCGACCGCGGACGGGGACGAGCAGTACTTC. This encodes CASSPTADGDEQYF.

The V call is TRBV19, the J call TRBJ1-1, with 9 bases aligning to TRBD1. The junction had 6 bases not matched to a gene; V was cut back by 1 base and J by 6 bases. Germline-derived CDR1 and CDR2 are LNHDA and SQIVND (reference sequence). CDR3 length equals 15 residues. The CDR3 loop is CASSIGGTGIAEAFF. The CDR3 region has the DNA TGTGCCAGTAGTATAGGTGGGACAGGGATTGCTGAAGCTTTCTTT.

The chain joins TRBV30 to TRBJ1-4; TRBD1 matches at 9 bases. This CDR3 contains 15 residues. J lost 5 bases, V lost 2 bases, and 6 bases had no gene match. Germline values: CDR1 GTSNPN, CDR2 SVGIG (reference sequence). CDR3 sequence: CAWSPHGTGNEKLFF. In DNA form, the CDR3 reads TGTGCCTGGAGTCCACACGGGACAGGGAATGAAAAACTGTTTTTT.

V is TRBV29-1 and J is TRBJ1-2; TRBD1 agrees at 8 bases. The CDR3 is made up of 10 amino acids. Germline V CDR1 and CDR2: SQVTM, ANQGSEA. The CDR3 reads CTIRQGTSTF. Written as DNA, the CDR3 is TGCACCATCCGACAGGGGACCTCCACCTTC. Filled out from reference TRBV29-1 and TRBJ1-2, the complete variable domain reads SAVISQKPSRDICQRGTSLTIQCQVDSQVTMMFWYRQQPGQSLTLIATANQGSEATYESGFVIDKFPISRPNLTFSTLTVSNMSPEDSSIYLCTIRQGTSTFGSGTRLTVV.

The chain uses TRBV30 and TRBJ1-2, with D possibly TRBD1 on 5 matching bases. The V gene's germline CDR1 is GTSNPN and CDR2 SVGIG (reference sequence). The CDR3 consists of 13 residues. V gave up 0 bases and J gave up 5 bases, with 10 bases separating them. CDR3 sequence reads: CAWSVQTEYGYTF. CDR3 nucleotide sequence: TGTGCCTGGAGTGTACAGACAGAGTATGGCTACACCTTC.

This chain links TRBV30 with TRBJ2-5, with TRBD1 matching over 9 bases. V dropped 7 bases and J dropped 0; count of bases not matched to a gene: 3. The germline gives CDR1 GTSNPN, CDR2 SVGIG (reference sequence). CDR3 length: 13 residues. DNA for the CDR3: TGTGCCTCGGACAGGGGAGACCAAGAGACCCAGTACTTC. Residues: CASDRGDQETQYF.